What follows are 12 T cell receptor beta chains derived from one specimen sequenced in a study of regulatory and conventional T cells in RAG deficiency. Sequenced by immunoSEQ multiplex PCR; TCRdb stores in-frame clones only, minus some. The sample has tens of thousands of clones, around 90% seen once. Genomic DNA came from blood conventional CD4+ T cells gated CD25-low CD127-high. The same data also went into a second study, on regulatory T cells. That paper adds: The primer mix had 52 TRBV and 13 TRBJ primers.

Sequenced sample: CD4+ effector T cells sorted from blood. These receptors originate from a human donor in good health.

Concerning this clone: The sample holds other DNA sequences that translate to the same CDR3. The V gene is TRBV28, the J gene TRBJ1-2; 7 positions match TRBD1. V was pared by 6 bases and J by 4 bases, with 11 bases of the junction left unmatched. In germline, CDR1 is MDHEN, CDR2 SYDVKM. The CDR3 extends over 15 amino acids. The CDR3 is CASSLSTGVGYGYTF. The CDR3, as DNA: TGTGCCAGCAGCCTCAGCACAGGGGTCGGCTATGGCTACACCTTC.

Turning to this clone: A junction end diverges from the germline sequence, so it may reflect a read error. This rearrangement joins TRBV7-1 to TRBJ1-6; D gene uncertain. TRBV7-1 is known as an ORF, though its function is uncertain. CDR3 length: 16 residues. The CDR3 sequence: CAGSPRAISYNSPLHF. The CDR3 region has the DNA TGTGCCGGCAGCCCTCGAGCGATCTCCTATAATTCACCCCTCCACTTT.

With regard to this clone: The same CDR3 arises from other DNA sequences in this sample as well. V usage is TRBV2 and J usage is TRBJ1-1, with TRBD1 identical over 7 bases. Germline lookup yields CDR1 SNHLY and CDR2 FYNNEI. This CDR3 spans 13 amino acids. V dropped 4 bases and J dropped 6; count of bases not matched to a gene: 5. The DNA for the CDR3 is TGTGCCAGCAGTGTAGGAGGGGGCGCTGAAGCTTTCTTT. It codes for CASSVGGGAEAFF.

This clone occurred a few times. CDR3 sequence reads: CSASFGGELFF. The CDR3 DNA follows: TGCAGTGCTAGCTTCGGCGGGGAGCTGTTTTTT. This chain links TRBV20-1 with TRBJ2-2; D is ambiguous. This CDR3 contains 11 residues. The V end was cut by 3 bases, the J end by 7 bases, with 6 bases between. Germline loops: CDR1 DFQATT, CDR2 SNEGSKA (reference sequence).

This chain links TRBV18 with TRBJ1-5; 9 positions match TRBD1. The length of the CDR3 is 15 residues. J was trimmed by 5 bases and V by 6 bases; bases with no gene match: 8. In germline, CDR1 is KGHSH, CDR2 LQKENI. The CDR3, as DNA: TGTGCCAGCTCGCTAGGGACAGGGACGGATCAGCCCCAGCATTTT. Translating gives CASSLGTGTDQPQHF.

The rearrangement joins TRBV10-1 to TRBJ1-1, with D maybe TRBD1 (5 bases). CDR1 is WNHNN and CDR2 is SYGVQD in the germline V gene (reference sequence). This CDR3 is built from 13 residues. The V end was cut by 7 bases, the J end by 8 bases, with 17 bases between. CDR3 loop: CASTGHAEGEAFF. CDR3 in DNA: TGCGCCAGCACCGGACACGCGGAGGGGGAAGCTTTCTTT.

This chain connects TRBV6-5 to TRBJ2-7; D gene unclear. V gave up 2 bases and J gave up 4 bases, with 3 bases separating them. The germline CDR1 and CDR2 sequences are MNHEY and SVGAGI. This CDR3 contains 11 residues. CDR3 nucleotides: TGTGCCAGCAGTTACAAGTACGAGCAGTACTTC. It encodes CASSYKYEQYF.

The gene calls are TRBV18 and TRBJ2-3; 9 bases agree with TRBD2. CDR1 is KGHSH, CDR2 LQKENI, per germline. This CDR3 has 16 amino acids. V was clipped by 2 bases and J by 6 bases; unmatched bases: 9. The DNA of the CDR3 is TGTGCCAGCTCACCAGCGTCAGCGGGGGGCGAGGATACGCAGTATTTT. This encodes CASSPASAGGEDTQYF.

This clone appeared a single time. This chain joins TRBV6-6 and TRBJ1-4, with D possibly matching TRBD1 (5 bases). This CDR3 comprises 15 residues. Germline-derived CDR1 and CDR2 are MNHNY and SVGAGI (reference sequence). Trimming removed 4 bases from V and 7 bases from J, with 16 bases in between. This CDR3 reads CASSLGLGRGEKLFF. The DNA of the CDR3 is TGTGCCAGCAGTTTAGGTTTGGGACGAGGTGAAAAACTGTTTTTT.

The chain joins TRBV27 to TRBJ2-3; 9 bases fit TRBD1. V was pared by 5 bases and J by 4 bases, with 7 bases of the junction left unmatched. In germline, CDR1 is MNHEY, CDR2 SMNVEV (reference sequence). The CDR3 contains 15 residues. CDR3 region: CASSRDRVSADTQYF. The CDR3 DNA is TGTGCCAGCAGTCGGGACAGGGTATCAGCAGATACGCAGTATTTT.

The V call is TRBV2, the J call TRBJ1-2, with D hard to call. This CDR3 is 15 amino acids long. V gave up 1 base and J gave up 0 bases, with 9 bases separating them. Germline CDR1 is SNHLY and CDR2 is FYNNEI. In DNA, the CDR3 is TGTGCCAGCAGTGAAGTGTTCCCGTCTAACTATGGCTACACCTTC. It specifies CASSEVFPSNYGYTF.

The chain uses TRBV5-6 and TRBJ2-7, with 10 bases identical to TRBD2. V was clipped by 0 bases and J by 5 bases; unmatched bases: 8. Germline CDR1 reads SGHDT; CDR2 reads YYEEEE. The CDR3 is made up of 16 amino acids. CDR3: CASSLGRERGGHEQYF. The CDR3 region has the DNA TGTGCCAGCAGCTTGGGGAGGGAGCGGGGGGGCCACGAGCAGTACTTC.